This paragraph covers one T cell receptor (beta chain) sequence. Its antigen is not identified. The assay was immunoSEQ multiplex PCR, and TCRdb's table has in-frame clones only and misses some. This repertoire shows about 50,000 clones, approximately 93% found once; its top ten account for 15% to 20%. The data stem from a study of OX40 agonist ivuxolimab in advanced cancers. Study background: Every 2 weeks, patients received ivuxolimab intravenously, dosed at 0.01 to 10 mg/kg.

Germline CDR1 reads MNHEY; CDR2 reads SMNVEV (reference sequence). The CDR3 consists of 16 residues. J gave up 5 bases and V 1 base, and 7 bases lay outside the gene matches. Regarding the study as a whole: The study found among the lowest clonal expansion in partial responders at 0.1-3.0 mg/kg.

This chain joins TRBV27 and TRBJ2-2; 7 nucleotides line up with TRBD2. The source of this sequence is an adult with an advanced solid tumor such as melanoma, head and neck, liver or kidney cancer. This sample comprised CD4+ or CD8+ T cells sorted from blood, obtained in a trial of the OX40 agonist ivuxolimab. DNA of the CDR3: TGTGCCAGCAGTTTATTGCGGGAGTTGTCGACCGGGGAGCTGTTTTTT. The encoded protein is CASSLLRELSTGELFF.